This T cell receptor (beta chain) stems from a study of blood T cell repertoires in COVID-19. Across the whole study: Acute-phase and convalescent COVID-19 samples originated in the United States, Italy and Spain.

Germline CDR1 MNHEY, CDR2 SVGAGI. V was cut by 7 bases and J by 3 bases, with 15 bases left in between. The CDR3 has 14 residues. Study processing details: Reference gene primer amplification gave nucleated cell count estimates. Repertoires were generated with immunoSEQ multiplex PCR, while TCRdb's copy carries only in-frame clones and drops some. The V and J calls and clone size were taken over from that table, and D and trimming were inferred from the DNA. Of 45,000 to 65,000 clones listed, 91% were seen once; the top ten hold 8.6%. The receptor was derived from a human donor in a cohort sampled during active COVID-19. This chain joins TRBV6-5 and TRBJ1-1, with unresolved D. Sequencing was carried out using peripheral blood. The CDR3 nucleotides read TGTGCCAGCATAAATTGGCCCCTGGACACTGAAGCTTTCTTT. This gives the protein CASINWPLDTEAFF.